Here is one TCR beta chain with its context. Its antigen is undetermined. One end of the junction does not line up with germline, which may come from a read error. The CDR3 extends over 16 amino acids. This specimen comes from a study of CD8+CD57+ T cells in acquired aplastic anemia. Study as a whole: Mean yield of DNA from sorted CD4+ and CD8+ cells was 3.2 ug. Regarding the study as a whole: For CD8+ Simpson's diversity, patients and controls showed no significant difference. Around 30 sequences, all CD8+ CDR3, were shared between patients and controls.

Using genomic DNA as the template, TCR beta VDJ and CDR3 profiling was carried out. TCRdb itself ran the reads through MiXCR, one entry per CDR3 protein. The data contain 300,000 or so distinct CDR3 sequences, 55% to 65% of them singletons. This clonotype was sampled from a human donor with severe aplastic anemia or a healthy control (not recorded which). What was sequenced was sorted CD4+, CD8+, or CD8+CD57+ T cells (not recorded which) from PBMCs. This rearrangement joins TRBV12-3 or TRBV12-4 to TRBJ1-5; the D gene is possibly TRBD1 (5 bases). The CDR3 nucleotides read TGTGCCAGCAGTTTGCAGGGTTTTTCCTACAATGAGCCCCAGCATTTT. It codes for CASSLQGFSYNEPQHF.